The 5 T cell receptor beta chains in this list originate from one sample, sequenced in a study of blood T cell repertoires in COVID-19. TCRdb keeps only in-frame clones here, not all; method: immunoSEQ multiplex PCR. The sample carries over 45,000 clones, 80% to 85% recorded once. The sample taken for sequencing was peripheral blood. All receptors derive from a man between 65 and 79 years old with acute or convalescent COVID-19.

There are a few counts of this clone. This chain joins TRBV11-2 and TRBJ1-1; 7 bases map to TRBD1. After removal of 0 bases from V and 5 bases from J, the junction contained 9 bases not matched to a gene. Germline V gene sequence: CDR1 SGHAT, CDR2 FQNNGV. This CDR3 contains 16 residues. The CDR3 sequence is CASSLELGQRRTEAFF. The DNA of the CDR3 is TGTGCCAGCAGCTTAGAATTGGGACAGCGCCGGACTGAAGCTTTCTTT.

The chain combines TRBV6-5 with TRBJ2-6; D is undetermined. V was cut by 5 bases and J by 2 bases, with 4 bases left in between. CDR1 and CDR2 from the germline V gene are MNHEY and SVGAGI. This CDR3 comprises 13 residues. CDR3 protein: CASSLPGANVLTF. The CDR3 DNA is TGTGCCAGCAGTCTACCTGGGGCCAACGTCCTGACTTTC.

This clone appeared once. This rearrangement joins TRBV6-4 to TRBJ1-1, with D maybe TRBD1 (6 bases). Germline assignment: CDR1 MRHNA and CDR2 SNTAGT. The CDR3 length is 15 residues. Trimming removed 1 base at V and 4 bases at J, with 13 bases between. The CDR3 sequence is CASSDFPVGATEAFF. CDR3 bases: TGTGCCAGCAGTGACTTTCCGGTGGGGGCCACTGAAGCTTTCTTT.

The chain couples TRBV10-3 to TRBJ1-1; D unresolved. The CDR3 spans 12 residues. In germline, CDR1 is ENHRY, CDR2 SYGVKD. V lost 7 bases, J lost 3 bases, and 9 bases lay in between. CDR3 DNA: TGTGCCATCACCGGAGAGGACACTGAAGCTTTCTTT. Its translation is CAITGEDTEAFF.

This clone turned up a few times. The chain employs TRBV25-1 and TRBJ2-5; maybe TRBD2 (6 bases). Germline lookup yields CDR1 MGHDK and CDR2 SYGVNS. There are 13 residues in the CDR3. V was cut by 3 bases and J by 9 bases, with 14 bases left in between. This chain's CDR3 is CASSEGVGRPQYF. Here the CDR3 DNA reads TGTGCCAGCAGTGAGGGGGTGGGGAGGCCCCAGTACTTC.